This T cell receptor (beta chain) derives from a study of T cell repertoires in cytomegalovirus infection. Regarding the study as a whole: Carriers of CMV plus the relevant HLA were identified by cumulative public TCR beta family frequency. HLA-C-restricted CMV-specific TCR beta clonotypes were dominant in the ex vivo response.

The sample holds a few counts of this clonotype. The antigen is undetermined. Via MiXCR, TCRdb re-called the reads, giving one row per CDR3 protein. The data show 150,000 or so distinct CDR3 sequences, with around 22% seen just once and approximately 11% held by the top ten. J was trimmed by 3 bases and V by 4 bases; bases with no gene match: 7. CDR1 and CDR2 (germline): SEHNR, FQNEAQ (reference sequence). This CDR3 is 15 amino acids long. Sequencing was done on a sample of PBMCs. This clonotype was sampled from a human donor in good health (CMV status not recorded). Some clones in this sample may be carry-over from other donors' samples. The gene calls are TRBV7-9 and TRBJ2-7; 9 bases align to TRBD1. DNA of the CDR3: TGTGCCAGCAGCTCGGGACAGGGAGGCTACTACGAGCAGTACTTC. Residues: CASSSGQGGYYEQYF.